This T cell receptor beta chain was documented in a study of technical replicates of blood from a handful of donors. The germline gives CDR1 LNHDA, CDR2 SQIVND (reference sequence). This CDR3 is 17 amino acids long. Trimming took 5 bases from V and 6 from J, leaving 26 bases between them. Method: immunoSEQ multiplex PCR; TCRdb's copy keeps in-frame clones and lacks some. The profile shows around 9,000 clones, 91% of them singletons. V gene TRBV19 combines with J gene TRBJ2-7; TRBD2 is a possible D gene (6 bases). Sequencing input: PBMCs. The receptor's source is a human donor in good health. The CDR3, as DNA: TGTGCCAGTAGTCCCCAGCCCTACCGGGAGATAGGGGTCGAGCAGTACTTC. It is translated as CASSPQPYREIGVEQYF.